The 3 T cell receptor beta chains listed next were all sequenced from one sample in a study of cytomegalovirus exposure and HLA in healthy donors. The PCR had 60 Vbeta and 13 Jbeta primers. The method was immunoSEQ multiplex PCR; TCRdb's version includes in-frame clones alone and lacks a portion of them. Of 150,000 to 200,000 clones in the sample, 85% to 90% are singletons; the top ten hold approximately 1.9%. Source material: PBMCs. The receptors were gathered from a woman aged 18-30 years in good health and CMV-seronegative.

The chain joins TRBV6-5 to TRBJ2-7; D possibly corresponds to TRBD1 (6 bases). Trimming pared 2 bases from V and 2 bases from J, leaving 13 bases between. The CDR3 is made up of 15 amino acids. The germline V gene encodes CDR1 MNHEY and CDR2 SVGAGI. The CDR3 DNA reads TGTGCCAGCAGTTACGCGCAGGGGCCAGCCTACGAGCAGTACTTC. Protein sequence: CASSYAQGPAYEQYF.

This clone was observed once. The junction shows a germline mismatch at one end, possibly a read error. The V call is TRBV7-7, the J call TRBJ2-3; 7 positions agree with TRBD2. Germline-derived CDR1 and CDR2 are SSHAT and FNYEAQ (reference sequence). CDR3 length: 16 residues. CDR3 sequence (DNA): TGTGCTAGCAGCTTAGGGGTCGGGGGGACCACAGATACGCAGTATTTT. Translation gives CASSLGVGGTTDTQYF.

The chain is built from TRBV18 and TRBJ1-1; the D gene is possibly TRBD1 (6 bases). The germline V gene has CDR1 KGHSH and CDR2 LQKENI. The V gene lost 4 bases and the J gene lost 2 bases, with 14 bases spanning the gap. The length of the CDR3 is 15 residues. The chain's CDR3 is CASSLQYRANTEAFF. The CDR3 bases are TGTGCCAGCTCACTCCAATACAGGGCTAACACTGAAGCTTTCTTT.